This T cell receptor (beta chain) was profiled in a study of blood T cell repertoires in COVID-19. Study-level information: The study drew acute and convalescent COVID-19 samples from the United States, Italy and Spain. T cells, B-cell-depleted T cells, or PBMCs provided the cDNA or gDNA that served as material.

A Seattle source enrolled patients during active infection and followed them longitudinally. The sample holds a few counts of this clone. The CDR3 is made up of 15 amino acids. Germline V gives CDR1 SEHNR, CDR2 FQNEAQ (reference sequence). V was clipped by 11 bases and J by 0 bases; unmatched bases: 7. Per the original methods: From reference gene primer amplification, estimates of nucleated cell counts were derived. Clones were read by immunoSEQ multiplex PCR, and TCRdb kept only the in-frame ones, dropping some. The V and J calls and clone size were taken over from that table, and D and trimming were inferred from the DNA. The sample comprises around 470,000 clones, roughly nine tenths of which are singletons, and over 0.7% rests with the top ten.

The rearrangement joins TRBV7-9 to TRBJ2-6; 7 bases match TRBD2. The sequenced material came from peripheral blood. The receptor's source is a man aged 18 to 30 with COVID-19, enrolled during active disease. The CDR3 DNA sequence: TGTGCCGGTACTAGCGCCAGCTCTGGGGCCAACGTCCTGACTTTC. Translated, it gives CAGTSASSGANVLTF.